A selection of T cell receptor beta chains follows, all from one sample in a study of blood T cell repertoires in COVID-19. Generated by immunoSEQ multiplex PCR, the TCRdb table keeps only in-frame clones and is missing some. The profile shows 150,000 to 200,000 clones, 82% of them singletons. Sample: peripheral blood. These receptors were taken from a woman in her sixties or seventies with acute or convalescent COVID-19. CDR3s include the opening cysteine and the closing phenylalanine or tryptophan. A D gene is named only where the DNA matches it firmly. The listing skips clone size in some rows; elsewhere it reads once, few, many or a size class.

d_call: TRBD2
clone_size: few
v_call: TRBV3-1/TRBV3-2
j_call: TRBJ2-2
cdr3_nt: TGTGCCAGCAGCCCCGGACTAGCGGGGAACACCGGGGAGCTGTTTTTT
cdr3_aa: CASSPGLAGNTGELFF

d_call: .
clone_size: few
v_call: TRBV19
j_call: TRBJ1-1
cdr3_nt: TGTGCCAGTAGTACTCCAGGGTTGGACACTGAAGCTTTCTTT
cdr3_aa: CASSTPGLDTEAFF

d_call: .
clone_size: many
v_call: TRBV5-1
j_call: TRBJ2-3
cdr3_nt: TGCGCCAGCAGCTTGGGCAGGGGCGGCACAGATACGCAGTATTTT
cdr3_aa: CASSLGRGGTDTQYF

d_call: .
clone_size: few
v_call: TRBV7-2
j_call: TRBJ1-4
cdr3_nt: TGTGCCAGCAGCCTAACCAATAGGGGAGGTAATGAAAAACTGTTTTTT
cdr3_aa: CASSLTNRGGNEKLFF

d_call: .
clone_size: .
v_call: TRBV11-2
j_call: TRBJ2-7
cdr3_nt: TGTGCCAGCAGCTTAGGCAGGGGACCCTACGAGCAGTACTTC
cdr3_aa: CASSLGRGPYEQYF

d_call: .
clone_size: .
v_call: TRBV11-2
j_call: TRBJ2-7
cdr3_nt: TGTGCCAGCAGCTCCTTTTCCGGGACAAGAAACGAGCAGTACTTC
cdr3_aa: CASSSFSGTRNEQYF

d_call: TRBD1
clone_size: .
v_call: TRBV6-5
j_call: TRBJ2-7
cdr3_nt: TGTGCCAGCAGTTTGGGACAGCTGTACGAGCAGTACTTC
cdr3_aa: CASSLGQLYEQYF

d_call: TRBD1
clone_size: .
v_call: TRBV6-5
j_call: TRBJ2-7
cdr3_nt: TGTGCCAGCAGTTACTCGACAGGGGGCGTCTACGAGCAGTACTTC
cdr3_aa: CASSYSTGGVYEQYF

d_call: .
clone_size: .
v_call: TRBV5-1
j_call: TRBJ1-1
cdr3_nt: TGCGCCAGCAGCTCAGACAGGTTAACTGTCGCTGAAGCTTTCTTT
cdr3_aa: CASSSDRLTVAEAFF

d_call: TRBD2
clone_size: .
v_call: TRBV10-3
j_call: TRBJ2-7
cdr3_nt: TGTGCCATCAGCCCTAGCGGGGGTTACTACGAGCAGTACTTC
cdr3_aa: CAISPSGGYYEQYF

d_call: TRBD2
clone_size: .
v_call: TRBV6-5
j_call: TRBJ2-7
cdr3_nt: TGTGCCAGCAGTTTAGCGGGGTACTCCTACGAGCAGTACTTC
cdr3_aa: CASSLAGYSYEQYF

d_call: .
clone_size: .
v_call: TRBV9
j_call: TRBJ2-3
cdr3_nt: TGTGCCAGCAGCGTAGGTACAAAGGATACGCAGTATTTT
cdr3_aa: CASSVGTKDTQYF

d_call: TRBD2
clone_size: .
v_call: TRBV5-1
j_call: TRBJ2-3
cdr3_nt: TGCGCCAGCAGCTTGGAGCTAGCGGGGGGGCTGTCATCCGATACGCAGTATTTT
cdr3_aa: CASSLELAGGLSSDTQYF

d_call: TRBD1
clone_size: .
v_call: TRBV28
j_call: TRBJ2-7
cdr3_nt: TGTGCCAGCATCCGACAGGGAGAAGCCGAGCAGTACTTC
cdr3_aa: CASIRQGEAEQYF

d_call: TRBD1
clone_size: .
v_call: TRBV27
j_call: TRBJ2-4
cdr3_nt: TGTGCCAGCAGTTTAGGGACAGGTCGGGCCAAAAACATTCAGTACTTC
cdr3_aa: CASSLGTGRAKNIQYF

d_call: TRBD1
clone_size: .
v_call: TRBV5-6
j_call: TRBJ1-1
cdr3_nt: TGTGCCAGCAGCTTGATACAGGGGGCAGATGGCGCTTTCTTT
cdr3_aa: CASSLIQGADGAFF

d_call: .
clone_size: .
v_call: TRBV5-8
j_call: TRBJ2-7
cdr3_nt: TGTGCCAGCAGCCGGGGCTCCTACGAGCAGTACTTC
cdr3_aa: CASSRGSYEQYF

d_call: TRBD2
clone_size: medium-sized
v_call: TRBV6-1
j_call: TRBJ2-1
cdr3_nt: TGTGCCAGCAGTGGGCTCAATATAGCGGGAGGGCCGCGGAATGAGCAGTTCTTC
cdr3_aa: CASSGLNIAGGPRNEQFF

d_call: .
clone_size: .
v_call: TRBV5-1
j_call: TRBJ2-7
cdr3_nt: TGCGCCAGCAGCCGCCGGAGTTCCTACGAGCAGTACTTC
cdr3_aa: CASSRRSSYEQYF

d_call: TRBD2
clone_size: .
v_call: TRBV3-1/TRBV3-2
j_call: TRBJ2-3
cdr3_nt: TGTGCCAGCAGCCAGGGCTTAGCGGGAGGCACAGATACGCAGTATTTT
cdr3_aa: CASSQGLAGGTDTQYF

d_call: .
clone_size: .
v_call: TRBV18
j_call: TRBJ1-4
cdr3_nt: TGTGCCAGCTCACCAAACGGGGTGGCTAATGAAAAACTGTTTTTT
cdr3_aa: CASSPNGVANEKLFF

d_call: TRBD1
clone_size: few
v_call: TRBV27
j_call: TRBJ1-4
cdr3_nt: TGTGCCAGCCGACGGACAGGGGGGGAAAAACTGTTTTTT
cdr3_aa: CASRRTGGEKLFF

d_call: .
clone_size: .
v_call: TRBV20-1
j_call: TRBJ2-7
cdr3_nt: TGCAGTGCTAGAACAGCTTACGAGCAGTACTTC
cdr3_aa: CSARTAYEQYF

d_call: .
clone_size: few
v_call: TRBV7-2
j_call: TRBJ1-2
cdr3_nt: TGTGCCAGCAGCTTAGCCTTCCCAGGGCGTGGCTACACCTTC
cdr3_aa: CASSLAFPGRGYTF

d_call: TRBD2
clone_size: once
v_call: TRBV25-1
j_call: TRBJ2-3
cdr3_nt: TGTGCCAGCAGTGATGGGAACCGGGACTACTTTAGCACAGATACGCAGTATTTT
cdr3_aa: CASSDGNRDYFSTDTQYF

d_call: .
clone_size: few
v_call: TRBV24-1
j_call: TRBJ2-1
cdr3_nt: TGTGCCACCAGTGATTTGAACAGTCCAGGTGAGCAGTTCTTC
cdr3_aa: CATSDLNSPGEQFF

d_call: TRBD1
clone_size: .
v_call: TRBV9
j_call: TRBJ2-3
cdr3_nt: TGTGCCAGCAGCGTTACAGGGGGCCCTGGGCAGGATACGCAGTATTTT
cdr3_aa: CASSVTGGPGQDTQYF

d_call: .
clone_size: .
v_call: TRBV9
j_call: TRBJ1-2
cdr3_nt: TGTGCCAGCAGCGTAGATGGGAACCCGAGGGATGGCTACACCTTC
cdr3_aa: CASSVDGNPRDGYTF

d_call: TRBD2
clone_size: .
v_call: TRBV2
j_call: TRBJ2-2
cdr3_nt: TGTGCCAGCAGTGAGCTGGGAGGGGCCGGGGAGCTGTTTTTT
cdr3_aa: CASSELGGAGELFF

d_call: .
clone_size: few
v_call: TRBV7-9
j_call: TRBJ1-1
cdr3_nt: TGTGCCAGCAGCTTGGGACAGAACACTGAAGCTTTCTTT
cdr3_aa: CASSLGQNTEAFF

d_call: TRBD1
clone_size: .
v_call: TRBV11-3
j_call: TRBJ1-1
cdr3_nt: TGTGCCAGCAGCTTAAGACAGGGAAACACTGAAGCTTTCTTT
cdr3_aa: CASSLRQGNTEAFF

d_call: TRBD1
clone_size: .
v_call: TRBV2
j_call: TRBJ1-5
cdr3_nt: TGTGCCAGCAGAAGGACAGGGGATGGCAATCAGCCCCAGCATTTT
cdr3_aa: CASRRTGDGNQPQHF

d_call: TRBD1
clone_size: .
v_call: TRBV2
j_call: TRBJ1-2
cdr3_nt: TGTGCCAGCAGTGAAGCGCCGACAGGGCGGGGACGGGGCTACACCTTC
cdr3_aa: CASSEAPTGRGRGYTF

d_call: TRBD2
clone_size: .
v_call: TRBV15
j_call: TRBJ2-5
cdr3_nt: TGTGCCACCAGCAGAGATGTGCGGGGGGGAGGGACCCAGTACTTC
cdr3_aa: CATSRDVRGGGTQYF

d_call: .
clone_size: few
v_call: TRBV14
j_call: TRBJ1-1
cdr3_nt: TGTGCCAGCAGCCAAGTGGGGGGGGCGACCACTGAAGCTTTCTTT
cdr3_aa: CASSQVGGATTEAFF

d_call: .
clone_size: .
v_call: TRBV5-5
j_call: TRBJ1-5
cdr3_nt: TGTGCCAGCAGCACACTTCAGGGAAGGAATCAGCCCCAGCATTTT
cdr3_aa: CASSTLQGRNQPQHF

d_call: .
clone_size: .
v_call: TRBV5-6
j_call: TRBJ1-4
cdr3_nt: TGTGCCAGCAGCACACGCCTCCCAGGGGAAAAACTGTTTTTT
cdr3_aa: CASSTRLPGEKLFF